This TCR beta chain was sequenced for a study of response to subunit inactivated influenza vaccine. TCRdb re-called the RT-PCR reads through MiXCR, storing one row per CDR3 protein. The table lists roughly 190,000 distinct CDR3 sequences, approximately 12% of them singletons. This clonotype was seen ten or more times. The CDR3 has 12 residues. V was cut by 7 bases and J by 10 bases, with 17 bases left in between. Germline assignment: CDR1 SQVTM and CDR2 ANQGSEA. In addition, the sample was reused for a study of T cells expressing NK-cell markers. From that paper: The authors generated TCR beta cDNA through 5'RACE template switching with UMIs. The share of CD8+ T cells held by dominant NKG2C+ clonotypes was about 1.0-8% in over 5 donors. These clonotypes, the leaders elsewhere, also led the CD3+CD56-NKG2C+ fraction in a handful of donors. Clones of NKG2C+ T cells that had expanded were of unclear HCMV specificity.

The sample here was CD8+ T cells sorted from PBMCs, taken 12 days after vaccination. The source of this sequence is a man aged 45-65 years who received an inactivated influenza vaccine. V usage is TRBV29-1 and J usage is TRBJ2-1; D is possibly TRBD1 or TRBD2 (5 bases each). The chain's CDR3 is CSGVRGLGEQFF. The CDR3 nucleotides read TGCAGCGGTGTTCGGGGCCTAGGGGAGCAGTTCTTC.